The text below deals with one T cell receptor (beta chain). Its antigen remains unidentified. Base-call qualities are not available, and no considerably larger clone is one nucleotide away. The treatment or condition label for this specimen denotes: in vitro stimulation with specific CMV peptide epitopes to enrich CMV-specific T cells. Data came from an Illumina HiSeq 1500. TCRdb handled the public reads itself, with Q25 trimming in fastp and clone calling in MiXCR, and kept productive beta chains. Records with the same CDR3 protein are collapsed into one entry carrying the most frequent genes and DNA. Present in this sample are 360,000 or so distinct CDR3 sequences, about 35% of which were seen just once. The top ten constitute roughly 13% of the sample. The data belong to a study of T cell repertoires in cytomegalovirus infection (dated by TCRdb to the late 2010s). Concerning the study at large: The peptide stimulations were aimed at well-studied HLA-B-restricted epitopes as well as recently identified HLA-C-restricted CMV epitopes, whose presentation resists viral immunomodulation. Donor HLA type was relevant to the analysis, because carriage of CMV infection together with the matching HLA type was indicated by public TCR beta signatures.

The full study reports these points: The ex vivo response was dominated by HLA-C-restricted CMV-specific TCR beta clonotypes, which also provided the single most frequent clonotype in two of eight donors. In both this cohort and an independent cohort of approximately 350 donors, the cumulative frequency of public TCR beta family members distinguished carriers of CMV infection plus the relevant HLA type.

V and J are trimmed by 4 bases and 6 bases, and the gene matches miss 4 bases of the junction. The CDR3 goes from the cysteine to the phenylalanine over 16 residues. Kept here is only the CDR3 DNA, which spans 48 bases and is read in frame from base 1. CDR1 and CDR2 are drawn from the germline V gene: SGHRS, YFSETQ. This clonotype was sampled from a human donor in good health (CMV status not recorded). Some clones in this sample may be carry-over from other donors' samples. The chain couples TRBV5-1 to TRBJ2-2; 15 bases in the junction line up with TRBD2. Sequencing was performed on cultured PBMCs, taken from culture after CMV antigen stimulation. The CDR3 reads CASSTGLAGGAGELFF. In nucleotide form, the sequence is TGCGCCAGCAGCACGGGACTAGCGGGAGGAGCCGGGGAGCTGTTTTTT. Here the CDR3 is joined to the reference TRBV5-1 and TRBJ2-2 genes, and the full variable domain is: KAGVTQTPRYLIKTRGQQVTLSCSPISGHRSVSWYQQTPGQGLQFLFEYFSETQRNKGNFPGRFSGRQFSNSRSEMNVSTLELGDSALYLCASSTGLAGGAGELFFGEGSRLTVL.